The 14 T cell receptor beta chains listed next were all sequenced from one sample in a study of T cell responses to AZD1222 COVID-19 vaccine (dated by TCRdb to the early 2020s). Library generation was performed with the immunoSEQ multiplex PCR assay. The immuneACCESS repertoire file appears here via TCRdb, limited to in-frame rearrangements. These files lack a portion of the clones; in checked studies, under half of the deficit traces to unresolved V genes, and the cause of the others is not known. For this sample there are roughly 250,000 clones; approximately 93% appear just once. In total, the top ten clones hold less than 0.65% of the sample. The time point label of this sample denotes: baseline before first vaccination. The specimen comprised peripheral blood, sampled on day 0 of AZD1222 vaccination. These receptors were obtained from an adult in good health.

V is TRBV12-5 and J is TRBJ1-5, with TRBD1 as a possible D gene (5 bases). This CDR3 spans 19 amino acids. Trimming cost V 2 bases and J 0 bases, with 20 bases left between them. Per germline, CDR1 LGHNT and CDR2 FRNRAP. This CDR3 reads CASGLRVGQGLYSNQPQHF. The CDR3, as DNA: TGTGCTAGTGGTTTGCGGGTTGGGCAGGGTCTATATAGCAATCAGCCCCAGCATTTT.

J is TRBJ2-1 and V is TRBV13, with D possibly being TRBD1 (6 bases). CDR3 length: 13 residues. V shed 3 bases and J shed 8 bases, with 11 bases lying between them. Germline-derived CDR1 and CDR2 are PRHDT and FYEKMQ (reference sequence). The DNA of the CDR3 is TGTGCCAGCAGCTTCCTTAACAGGGATGAGCAGTTCTTC. Its translation is CASSFLNRDEQFF.

The rearrangement links TRBV5-8 to TRBJ2-7, with TRBD1 matching over 9 bases. Germline V lookup: CDR1 SGHTS, CDR2 YDEGEE. The junction had 13 bases not matched to a gene; V was cut back by 0 bases and J by 3 bases. The CDR3 contains 18 residues. This CDR3 is CASSLAWGTGNWGYEQYF. DNA of the CDR3: TGTGCCAGCAGCTTGGCCTGGGGGACAGGGAATTGGGGCTACGAGCAGTACTTC.

The chain joins TRBV11-2 to TRBJ2-3; TRBD1 might be the D (6 bases). Germline V CDR1 and CDR2: SGHAT, FQNNGV. The CDR3 consists of 14 residues. Trimming cost V 5 bases and J 4 bases, with 13 bases left between them. The CDR3, as DNA: TGTGCCAGCAGCAACCCCAGGGGTGCAGATACGCAGTATTTT. Translation gives CASSNPRGADTQYF.

The chain uses TRBV7-8 and TRBJ1-1; D uncertain. V dropped 5 bases and J dropped 1 base, with 8 bases sitting between them. This CDR3 is built from 13 residues. Germline V lookup: CDR1 SGHVS, CDR2 FQNEAQ. The DNA for the CDR3 is TGTGCCAGCAGCAAGGGAGAGAACACTGAAGCTTTCTTT. It codes for CASSKGENTEAFF.

This chain uses TRBV5-5 with TRBJ1-1; maybe TRBD1 (5 bases). Germline V gene sequence: CDR1 SGHKS, CDR2 YYEKEE (reference sequence). CDR3 length: 14 residues. Trimming stripped 7 bases from V and 3 bases from J, with 16 bases between. CDR3 region: CASGQGREDTEAFF. CDR3 sequence (DNA): TGTGCCAGCGGACAAGGGAGGGAGGACACTGAAGCTTTCTTT.

The chain employs TRBV20-1 and TRBJ2-5; 9 nucleotides line up with TRBD1. CDR1 is DFQATT, CDR2 SNEGSKA, per germline (reference sequence). The CDR3 totals 14 residues. V was clipped by 3 bases and J by 5 bases; unmatched bases: 7. CDR3 bases: TGCAGTGCTAGTTACAGGGGGCAGTGGGAGACCCAGTACTTC. It yields the protein CSASYRGQWETQYF.

This chain uses TRBV6-5 with TRBJ2-6; D is uncertain. CDR3 length: 14 amino acids. Germline-derived CDR1 and CDR2 are MNHEY and SVGAGI. V was clipped by 7 bases and J by 4 bases, with 11 bases between them. The DNA for the CDR3 is TGTGCCAGCAAGTTAGCTAACGGGGCCAACGTCCTGACTTTC. Its translation is CASKLANGANVLTF.

The rearrangement joins TRBV7-9 to TRBJ2-1; a weak D match, TRBD1 (5 bases). Trimming shortened V by 3 bases and J by 0 bases, and 15 bases separated the two germline ends. The CDR3 consists of 17 residues. Germline V gene lookup returns CDR1 SEHNR and CDR2 FQNEAQ (reference sequence). CDR3 loop: CASSFNLGASSYNEQFF. CDR3 nucleotides: TGTGCCAGCAGCTTTAATCTAGGGGCCTCCTCCTACAATGAGCAGTTCTTC.

This sequence joins TRBV9 and TRBJ2-2, with a possible D match to TRBD1 (5 bases). Trimming stripped 0 bases from V and 8 bases from J, with 5 bases between. Germline CDR1 reads SGDLS; CDR2 reads YYNGEE. The CDR3 contains 12 residues. The CDR3 DNA sequence: TGTGCCAGCAGCGTAGACAGGGGGGAGCTGTTTTTT. Its protein product is CASSVDRGELFF.

The V and J genes are TRBV28 and TRBJ1-2; 9 nucleotides align to TRBD1. J gave up 6 bases and V 8 bases, and 10 bases lay outside the gene matches. The CDR3 covers 14 residues. Looked up from germline, CDR1 is MDHEN and CDR2 is SYDVKM. CDR3 DNA sequence: TGTGCCAGCCGCCGCGGAGACAGGGGGAATGGCTACACCTTC. It yields the protein CASRRGDRGNGYTF.

In the case of this clone: At one boundary the junction diverges from the germline segment, which might be a read error. The rearrangement links TRBV7-2 to TRBJ2-2, with unresolved D. Germline V lookup: CDR1 SGHTA, CDR2 FQGNSA. The CDR3 totals 14 residues. CDR3 sequence: CDSSLIVSTGELFF. Written as DNA, the CDR3 is TGTGACAGCAGCTTAATAGTGAGCACCGGGGAGCTGTTTTTT.

This chain links TRBV7-2 with TRBJ2-1, with 11 bases matching TRBD2. The V gene's germline CDR1 is SGHTA and CDR2 FQGNSA. The CDR3 spans 14 residues. J lost 7 bases, V lost 6 bases, and 5 bases had no gene match. The chain's CDR3 is CASSSGRAENEQFF. CDR3 in DNA: TGTGCCAGCAGTAGCGGGAGGGCCGAGAATGAGCAGTTCTTC.

The rearrangement joins TRBV9 to TRBJ2-5; 10 bases are shared with TRBD2. V was pared by 4 bases and J by 4 bases, with 4 bases of the junction left unmatched. The germline V gene has CDR1 SGDLS and CDR2 YYNGEE. CDR3 length: 14 amino acids. CDR3 DNA: TGTGCCAGCAGCCCTCAGCGGGGGGGAGAGACCCAGTACTTC. Residues: CASSPQRGGETQYF. Full variable domain (missing parts from reference TRBV9 and TRBJ2-5): DSGVTQTPKHLITATGQRVTLRCSPRSGDLSVYWYQQSLDQGLQFLIQYYNGEERAKGNILERFSAQQFPDLHSELNLSSLELGDSALYFCASSPQRGGETQYFGPGTRLLVL.